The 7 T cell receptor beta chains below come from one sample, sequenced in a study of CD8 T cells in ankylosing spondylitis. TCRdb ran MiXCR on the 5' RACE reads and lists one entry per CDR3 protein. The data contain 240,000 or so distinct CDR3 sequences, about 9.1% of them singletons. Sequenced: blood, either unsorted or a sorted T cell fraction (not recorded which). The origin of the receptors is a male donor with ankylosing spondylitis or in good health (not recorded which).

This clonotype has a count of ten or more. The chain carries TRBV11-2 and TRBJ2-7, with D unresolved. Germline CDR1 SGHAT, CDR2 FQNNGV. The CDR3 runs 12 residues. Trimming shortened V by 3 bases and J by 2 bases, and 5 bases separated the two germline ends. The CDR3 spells CASSFGPYEQYF. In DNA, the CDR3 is TGTGCCAGCAGCTTCGGGCCCTACGAGCAGTACTTC.

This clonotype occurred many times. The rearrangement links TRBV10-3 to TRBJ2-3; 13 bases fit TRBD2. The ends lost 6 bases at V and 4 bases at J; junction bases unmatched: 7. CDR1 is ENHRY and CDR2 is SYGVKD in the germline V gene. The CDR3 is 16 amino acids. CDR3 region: CAIRPRTSGGSDTQYF. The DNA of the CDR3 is TGTGCCATCAGACCTCGGACTAGCGGGGGTTCAGATACGCAGTATTTT.

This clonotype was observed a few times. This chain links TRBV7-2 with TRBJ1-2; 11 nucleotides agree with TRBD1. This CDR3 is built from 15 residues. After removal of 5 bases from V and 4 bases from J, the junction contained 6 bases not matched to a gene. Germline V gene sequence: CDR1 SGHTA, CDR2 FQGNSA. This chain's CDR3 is CASSTGTGGIYGYTF. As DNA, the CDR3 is TGTGCCAGCAGCACCGGGACAGGGGGAATCTATGGCTACACCTTC.

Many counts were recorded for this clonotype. CDR3 residues: CASSLVGTGAYGYTF. DNA of the CDR3: TGTGCCAGCAGCTTAGTTGGTACAGGGGCCTATGGCTACACCTTC. The rearrangement joins TRBV7-2 to TRBJ1-2; 7 bases match TRBD1. CDR3 size: 15 residues. Trimming removed 1 base from V and 4 bases from J; junction bases left unmatched: 6. Germline V gene lookup returns CDR1 SGHTA and CDR2 FQGNSA.

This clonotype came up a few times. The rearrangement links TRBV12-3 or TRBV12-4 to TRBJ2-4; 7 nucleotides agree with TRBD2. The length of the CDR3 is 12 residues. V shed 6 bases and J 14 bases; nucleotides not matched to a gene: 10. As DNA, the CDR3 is TGTGCCAGCAGCCTAGCAACGGGGGGAGAGTACTTC. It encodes CASSLATGGEYF.

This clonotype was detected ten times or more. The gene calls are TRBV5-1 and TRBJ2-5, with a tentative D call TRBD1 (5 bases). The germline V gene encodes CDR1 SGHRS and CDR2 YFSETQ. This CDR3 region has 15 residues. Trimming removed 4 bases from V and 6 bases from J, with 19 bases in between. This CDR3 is CASSVSTVKGKTQYF. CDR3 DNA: TGCGCCAGCAGCGTCTCGACAGTGAAGGGAAAGACCCAGTACTTC.

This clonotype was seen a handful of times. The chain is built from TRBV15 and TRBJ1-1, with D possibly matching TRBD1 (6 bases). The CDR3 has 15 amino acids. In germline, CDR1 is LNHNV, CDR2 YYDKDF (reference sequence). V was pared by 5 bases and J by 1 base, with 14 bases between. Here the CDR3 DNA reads TGTGCCACCAGCTCTCAGGGGAGGGGGAACACTGAAGCTTTCTTT. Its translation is CATSSQGRGNTEAFF.